This T cell receptor (beta chain) was identified during a study of blood T cells in healthy people across ages. Broader study findings: With age, beta diversity per million T cells declined roughly linearly, significantly by approximately 40. PBMCs went unsorted, and a conclusive naive versus antigen-experienced comparison was therefore prevented. Those diversity estimates obtained from one million T cells were thought to be underestimates.

Primers used in a second PCR of roughly 6 to 12 cycles were a sample-barcoded 5' primer and a J-beta primer mix. One entry per CDR3 protein, called by TCRdb with MiXCR from the 5' RACE reads. Of 1.5 million to 2 million distinct CDR3 sequences in the sample, approximately 28% were seen once. V was trimmed by 10 bases and J by 8 bases, leaving 15 bases between them. The CDR3 has 12 residues. The germline V gene has CDR1 ENHRY and CDR2 SYGVKD. This clonotype came up many times. Its matching antigen is unknown. The chain has TRBV10-3 and TRBJ2-1; D gene unclear. This clonotype was obtained from a woman in her 30s in good health. The source material was blood. Here the CDR3 reads CATSPAFDEQFF. In nucleotides, the CDR3 is TGTGCCACATCACCCGCCTTCGATGAGCAGTTCTTC.